This TCR beta chain was identified during a study of shared clonotypes between healthy human individuals. The study's findings and limits: Having only a few donors restricted how much genetic and exposure-history diversity was captured.

Ten immunoSEQ deep assay plates were used to sequence the DNA of unsorted PBMCs. In the original processing: ImmunoSEQ output lacked quality scores and full-length reads, limiting matched filtering. Profiled with immunoSEQ multiplex PCR; TCRdb holds only in-frame clones, not every one. The V and J calls and clone size were taken over from that table, and D and trimming were inferred from the DNA. Counted here are 100,000 or so clones, roughly 45% occurring once; the ten biggest clones make up about 16%. When samples were unsorted, tens of millions of PBMCs were used for genomic DNA. The trim removed 3 bases at V and 3 bases at J, leaving 1 base unmatched. The germline V gene has CDR1 SQVTM and CDR2 ANQGSEA. This CDR3 region has 15 residues. Points on this clone: What it binds is unknown.

This receptor was identified in a woman aged 40 to 50 in good health. Some clones in this sample may be carry-over from other donors' samples. This rearrangement joins TRBV29-1 to TRBJ2-2, with 13 bases lining up with TRBD2. The material sequenced was PBMCs. This CDR3 reads CSVEGLAGHTGELFF. The CDR3 bases are TGCAGCGTTGAGGGACTAGCGGGACACACCGGGGAGCTGTTTTTT.